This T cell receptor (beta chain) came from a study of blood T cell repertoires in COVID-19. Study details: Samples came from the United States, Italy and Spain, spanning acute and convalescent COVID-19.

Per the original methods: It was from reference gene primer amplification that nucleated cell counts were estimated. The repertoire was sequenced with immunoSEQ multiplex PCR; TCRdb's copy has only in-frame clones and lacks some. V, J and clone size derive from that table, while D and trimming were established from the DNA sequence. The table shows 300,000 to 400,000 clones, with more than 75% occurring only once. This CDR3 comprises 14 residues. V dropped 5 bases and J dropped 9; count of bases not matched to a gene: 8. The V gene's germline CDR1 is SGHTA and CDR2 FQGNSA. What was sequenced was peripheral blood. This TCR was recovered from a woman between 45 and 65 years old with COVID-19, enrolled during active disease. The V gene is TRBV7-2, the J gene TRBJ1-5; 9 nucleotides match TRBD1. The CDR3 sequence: CASSRTGVGWPQHF. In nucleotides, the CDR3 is TGTGCCAGCAGCCGGACAGGGGTGGGTTGGCCCCAGCATTTT.